The entry below gives a single T cell receptor (beta chain) sequence along with its context. Antigen: not known. This sample is part of a study of blood T cells in healthy people across ages. Total RNA, at least 6 micrograms per sample, came from PBMCs. For the second PCR, which ran for roughly 7 to 11 cycles, a sample-barcoded 5' primer and a J-beta primer mix were used. TCRdb passed the 5' RACE reads through MiXCR, listing each CDR3 protein once. The data show hundreds of thousands of distinct CDR3 sequences, 58% seen once. Findings and limits, study-wide: TCR beta diversity correlated strongly with naive T cell percentage. Investigators viewed diversity estimates from one million T cells as underestimates, the study reported. Diversity was higher, and naive CD4+ cells more numerous, in long-lived donors than in aged donors.

The CDR3 has 14 amino acids. Trimming stripped 4 bases from V and 5 bases from J, with 12 bases between. Looked up from germline, CDR1 is MNHEY and CDR2 is SMNVEV (reference sequence). Sequenced material: blood. The clonotype originates from a man aged 25-45 years in good health. The V gene is TRBV27, the J gene TRBJ1-5, with a tentative D call TRBD1 (5 bases). CDR3 protein: CASSYAGTDQPQHF. The CDR3 coding sequence is TGTGCCAGCAGTTATGCAGGGACGGATCAGCCCCAGCATTTT.